The clone carrying this T cell receptor beta chain was seen only a few times. Its antigen is not identified. This CDR3 has 16 residues. Germline assignment: CDR1 SGHAT and CDR2 FQNNGV. V was pared by 5 bases and J by 4 bases, with 13 bases of the junction left unmatched. The data were taken from a study of T cells after posttransplantation cyclophosphamide. Study-level results: TRB overlap between skin or GI tissue T cells and blood was limited. After PTCy, TRB diversity resembled that of CNI/methotrexate controls.

Generated by immunoSEQ multiplex PCR, the TCRdb table keeps only in-frame clones and is missing some. The sample was found to contain under 45,000 clones, and every one recurs. This sequence was found in a woman between 50 and 59 years old in good health and a related stem cell transplant donor. The chain has TRBV11-2 and TRBJ1-1; TRBD1 matches at 7 bases. The specimen sequenced was PBMCs. CDR3 sequence (DNA): TGTGCCAGCAGCCATTCTCAAGGGGGCGCGGGCACTGAAGCTTTCTTT. Protein: CASSHSQGGAGTEAFF.